Below, 24 T cell receptor beta chains from the same sample are listed, as sequenced in a study of blood T cell repertoires in COVID-19. This table comes from immunoSEQ multiplex PCR, and its TCRdb copy is limited to in-frame clones, with some not included. Of hundreds of thousands of clones listed, just under 90% are singletons. The source material was peripheral blood. These receptors came from a woman in her late teens or twenties with acute or convalescent COVID-19.

The J gene is TRBJ1-1, the V gene TRBV4-1, with D perhaps TRBD1 (5 bases). The V end was cut by 8 bases, the J end by 0 bases, with 10 bases between. The length of the CDR3 is 13 residues. Germline loops: CDR1 MGHRA, CDR2 YSYEKL. In nucleotides, the CDR3 is TGCGCCAGCGGTGACAGACTGAACACTGAAGCTTTCTTT. Its translation is CASGDRLNTEAFF.

The rearrangement uses TRBV30 and TRBJ1-2, with unresolved D. The CDR3 totals 10 residues. Per germline, CDR1 GTSNPN and CDR2 SVGIG (reference sequence). Trimming pared 1 base from V and 6 bases from J, leaving 3 bases between. This CDR3 is CAWSDNGYTF. CDR3 nucleotides: TGTGCCTGGAGTGACAATGGCTACACCTTC.

This chain connects TRBV11-3 to TRBJ2-2, with 9 bases aligning to TRBD2. Germline CDR1 SGHNT, CDR2 YENEEA. Losses at the gene ends were 5 bases for V and 1 base for J; bases not matched to a gene: 2. This CDR3 region has 15 residues. The CDR3 nucleotides are TGTGCCAGCAGCCCTAGCGGGGTGAACACCGGGGAGCTGTTTTTT. This translates into CASSPSGVNTGELFF.

J is TRBJ1-5 and V is TRBV6-1; possibly TRBD1 for D (5 bases). Trimming pared 6 bases from V and 2 bases from J, leaving 14 bases between. Per germline, CDR1 MNHNS and CDR2 SASEGT. The CDR3 runs 15 residues. CDR3 DNA: TGTGCCAGCAGGGGGGGAAGTCTTGGCAATCAGCCCCAGCATTTT. Protein: CASRGGSLGNQPQHF.

This clone is a singleton in its sample. This chain joins TRBV30 and TRBJ1-5; 9 nucleotides align to TRBD1. Germline values: CDR1 GTSNPN, CDR2 SVGIG (reference sequence). The CDR3 length is 17 residues. V shed 2 bases, J shed 0 bases, and the junction held 8 bases outside the gene matches. CDR3 loop: CAWSQDRGPYSNQPQHF. As DNA, the CDR3 is TGTGCCTGGAGTCAGGACAGGGGCCCCTATAGCAATCAGCCCCAGCATTTT.

This clone was seen a single time. The chain has TRBV5-1 and TRBJ1-6; TRBD1 is a possible D gene (6 bases). The CDR3 is 14 residues long. CDR1 SGHRS and CDR2 YFSETQ come from the germline V gene. V lost 2 bases to trimming and J lost 11 bases, with 14 bases between them. This chain's CDR3 is CASSLRTDSPPLHF. As DNA, the CDR3 is TGCGCCAGCAGCTTAAGGACAGATTCTCCACCCCTCCACTTT.

The chain carries TRBV27 and TRBJ2-7, with TRBD2 matching over 10 bases. The CDR3 totals 15 residues. V shed 5 bases, J shed 7 bases, and the junction held 11 bases outside the gene matches. CDR1 is MNHEY and CDR2 is SMNVEV in the germline V gene (reference sequence). The CDR3 DNA reads TGTGCCAGCAGTCACCGAGCGGGGGGGCCGGGGGAGCAGTACTTC. Translated, it gives CASSHRAGGPGEQYF.

The chain uses TRBV3-1 (or the pseudogene TRBV3-2) and TRBJ2-4, with 10 bases matching TRBD2. Germline V lookup: CDR1 LGHDT, CDR2 YNNKEL (reference sequence). The V segment lost 3 bases and the J segment 1 base; nucleotides outside the gene matches: 6. The CDR3 has 17 residues. CDR3 coding DNA: TGTGCCAGCAGCCATGAGACTAGCGGGTTCGCCAAAAACATTCAGTACTTC. Translation: CASSHETSGFAKNIQYF.

V gene TRBV7-2 combines with J gene TRBJ2-1; TRBD2 agrees at 9 bases. Germline-derived CDR1 and CDR2 are SGHTA and FQGNSA. V dropped 0 bases and J dropped 10; count of bases not matched to a gene: 13. This CDR3 contains 17 residues. The chain's CDR3 is CASSLAVGTSYDGEQFF. The CDR3 DNA reads as TGTGCCAGCAGCTTAGCGGTGGGGACTAGCTACGATGGCGAGCAGTTCTTC.

The chain carries TRBV5-1 and TRBJ1-2; D is uncertain. CDR1 SGHRS and CDR2 YFSETQ come from the germline V gene. The CDR3 is 12 residues long. The germline V and J ends were trimmed by 5 bases and 5 bases, with 10 bases remaining between them. The CDR3 sequence: CASSSKTYGYTF. The CDR3 DNA reads TGCGCCAGCAGTAGTAAAACTTATGGCTACACCTTC.

CDR3 sequence (DNA): TGTGCCAGCAGCTTAACGGCAGGGGGCGAATACGAGCAGTACTTC. This gives the protein CASSLTAGGEYEQYF. This chain connects TRBV7-2 to TRBJ2-7; 8 bases are shared with TRBD1. After removal of 2 bases from V and 4 bases from J, the junction contained 7 bases not matched to a gene. Germline assignment: CDR1 SGHTA and CDR2 FQGNSA. The CDR3 runs to 15 residues. Full variable domain (rest looked up from reference TRBV7-2 and TRBJ2-7): GAGVSQSPSNKVTEKGKDVELRCDPISGHTALYWYRQSLGQGLEFLIYFQGNSAPDKSGLPSDRFSAERTGGSVSTLTIQRTQQEDSAVYLCASSLTAGGEYEQYFGPGTRLTVT.

The chain couples TRBV7-9 to TRBJ2-7; possibly TRBD1 for D (6 bases). The V gene lost 7 bases and the J gene lost 0 bases, with 13 bases spanning the gap. CDR3 length: 14 amino acids. Germline-derived CDR1 and CDR2 are SEHNR and FQNEAQ (reference sequence). The CDR3 DNA follows: TGTGCCAGCACCGCCGGGGACAACTCCTACGAGCAGTACTTC. Protein: CASTAGDNSYEQYF.

The V call is TRBV27, the J call TRBJ1-4, with TRBD1 identical over 8 bases. The CDR3 length is 14 residues. Germline V gene data show CDR1 as MNHEY and CDR2 as SMNVEV (reference sequence). Germline trimming cut 6 bases from V and 10 bases from J; bases unmatched to any gene: 10. For the CDR3, the DNA is TGTGCCAGCAGCCTGGACAGGGCCGGACGAAAACTGTTTTTT. Residues: CASSLDRAGRKLFF.

The rearrangement links TRBV5-4 to TRBJ2-6; D is uncertain. From germline, CDR1 is SGHNT and CDR2 YYREEE (reference sequence). This CDR3 comprises 16 residues. The V end was cut by 4 bases, the J end by 1 base, with 12 bases between. The CDR3 DNA reads as TGTGCCAGCAGCCCTCGGAGTCCTTCTGGGGCCAACGTCCTGACTTTC. Translated: CASSPRSPSGANVLTF.

V is TRBV19 and J is TRBJ1-2; D unresolved. The CDR3 loop spans 15 amino acids. The V gene lost 3 bases and the J gene lost 8 bases, with 19 bases spanning the gap. Per germline, CDR1 LNHDA and CDR2 SQIVND (reference sequence). The CDR3 protein is CASSIFPQMWSGYTF. DNA for the CDR3: TGTGCCAGTAGTATTTTCCCTCAGATGTGGTCCGGCTACACCTTC.

The DNA for the CDR3 is TGCGCCAGCAGCTTAACAGGCGTTTTCACAGATACGCAGTATTTT. Its translation is CASSLTGVFTDTQYF. The chain uses TRBV5-1 and TRBJ2-3, with D maybe TRBD1 (5 bases). The germline V gene encodes CDR1 SGHRS and CDR2 YFSETQ. Trimming cost V 2 bases and J 2 bases, with 12 bases left between them. The CDR3 is 15 residues long.

The chain couples TRBV30 to TRBJ1-1, with D maybe TRBD1 (5 bases). The CDR3 is 13 amino acids. V lost 1 base, J lost 3 bases, and 9 bases lay in between. In germline, CDR1 is GTSNPN, CDR2 SVGIG (reference sequence). The CDR3 is CAWSARGYTEAFF. DNA for the CDR3: TGTGCCTGGAGTGCCCGGGGGTACACTGAAGCTTTCTTT.

This clone was counted between two and nine times. The sample carries other DNA sequences with the same CDR3. The chain recombines TRBV30 with TRBJ1-2; maybe TRBD1 (6 bases). Trimming left V 0 bases short and J 2 bases short, with 7 bases between. CDR1 and CDR2 from the germline V gene are GTSNPN and SVGIG (reference sequence). This CDR3 region has 13 residues. As DNA, the CDR3 is TGTGCCTGGAGTGTGGACAGAAACTATGGCTACACCTTC. This codes for CAWSVDRNYGYTF.

V and J are TRBV24-1 and TRBJ1-2; D may be TRBD1 (6 bases). V was cut by 3 bases and J by 4 bases, with 17 bases left in between. Germline loops: CDR1 KGHDR, CDR2 SFDVKD. The CDR3 is 16 residues long. For the CDR3, the DNA is TGTGCCACCAGTGATGCCACAGGGAATTTGCCCTATGGCTACACCTTC. Amino acid sequence: CATSDATGNLPYGYTF.

V is TRBV6-6 and J is TRBJ2-7; 9 nucleotides line up with TRBD1. Losses at the gene ends were 5 bases for V and 3 bases for J; bases not matched to a gene: 8. This CDR3 has 15 amino acids. The V gene's germline CDR1 is MNHNY and CDR2 SVGAGI (reference sequence). The CDR3 loop is CASSPTGTGYYEQYF. In DNA form, the CDR3 reads TGTGCCAGCAGTCCTACCGGGACAGGGTACTACGAGCAGTACTTC.

The V gene is TRBV30, the J gene TRBJ1-3; D ambiguous. CDR3 length equals 14 residues. V was clipped by 6 bases and J by 5 bases, with 17 bases between them. Germline-derived CDR1 and CDR2 are GTSNPN and SVGIG (reference sequence). The CDR3 protein is CACAPGGIRNTIYF. CDR3 nucleotides: TGTGCCTGCGCCCCCGGAGGGATCAGAAACACCATATATTTT. Full variable domain (outside the CDR3, taken from reference TRBV30 and TRBJ1-3): SQTIHQWPATLVQPVGSPLSLECTVEGTSNPNLYWYRQAAGRGLQLLFYSVGIGQISSEVPQNLSASRPQDRQFILSSKKLLLSDSGFYLCACAPGGIRNTIYFGEGSWLTVV.

This sequence joins TRBV7-9 and TRBJ1-3, with 8 positions matching TRBD1. CDR1 and CDR2 from the germline V gene are SEHNR and FQNEAQ (reference sequence). This CDR3 region has 16 residues. V shed 5 bases, J shed 0 bases, and the junction held 6 bases outside the gene matches. The CDR3 loop is CASSRDRILSGNTIYF. The CDR3 nucleotides read TGTGCCAGCAGCCGGGACAGGATCCTCTCTGGAAACACCATATATTTT.

The gene calls are TRBV18 and TRBJ2-2; D not certain. CDR1 is KGHSH, CDR2 LQKENI, per germline. CDR3 length equals 13 residues. V lost 3 bases and J 6 bases, leaving 8 bases between the germline ends. The CDR3 region has the DNA TGTGCCAGCTCACCTCTAGGTCCCGGGGAGCTGTTTTTT. Its translation: CASSPLGPGELFF.

This chain links TRBV24-1 with TRBJ1-3; D perhaps matches TRBD1 (6 bases). This CDR3 contains 14 residues. Germline-derived CDR1 and CDR2 are KGHDR and SFDVKD. Trimming removed 4 bases from V and 4 bases from J, with 10 bases in between. The CDR3 loop is CATSDTRGGNTIYF. Written as DNA, the CDR3 is TGTGCCACCAGTGACACCAGGGGAGGAAACACCATATATTTT.